This passage covers 5 T cell receptor beta chains from one sample sequenced in a study of a mutant IDH1 vaccine in newly diagnosed glioma. The data were produced by immunoSEQ multiplex PCR, yet TCRdb's version contains in-frame clones alone and is incomplete. This sample has about 98,000 clones, with about 87% found just once. The time point is: baseline, week 1 (first vaccination visit). Treatment described: pre-vaccination baseline after standard-of-care therapy. Sequences were derived from PBMCs, sampled from a glioma patient treated with radiotherapy, temozolomide or both. These receptors were collected from a woman aged 45-65 years with glioma.

This chain links TRBV7-6 with TRBJ2-3, with 8 bases matching TRBD1. The CDR3 covers 16 residues. Germline CDR1 and CDR2: SGHVS and FNYEAQ. The V and J ends lost 6 bases and 1 base, in that order; junction bases with no gene match: 9. CDR3 in amino acids: CASRLLSGGGTDTQYF. In DNA, the CDR3 is TGTGCCAGCAGGTTACTCTCAGGGGGCGGCACAGATACGCAGTATTTT. Supplemented by reference TRBV7-6 and TRBJ2-3, the full variable domain reads GAGVSQSPRYKVTKRGQDVALRCDPISGHVSLYWYRQALGQGPEFLTYFNYEAQQDKSGLPNDRFSAERPEGSISTLTIQRTEQRDSAMYRCASRLLSGGGTDTQYFGPGTRLTVL.

This chain uses TRBV5-1 with TRBJ2-7; maybe TRBD1 (6 bases). Trimming removed 3 bases at V and 0 bases at J, with 10 bases between. The CDR3 contains 14 residues. The germline gives CDR1 SGHRS, CDR2 YFSETQ. The CDR3 coding sequence is TGCGCCAGCAGCTCACAGGGATTCTCCTACGAGCAGTACTTC. It is translated as CASSSQGFSYEQYF. Variable domain in full (rest from reference TRBV5-1 and TRBJ2-7): KAGVTQTPRYLIKTRGQQVTLSCSPISGHRSVSWYQQTPGQGLQFLFEYFSETQRNKGNFPGRFSGRQFSNSRSEMNVSTLELGDSALYLCASSSQGFSYEQYFGPGTRLTVT.

The chain's CDR3 is CASSQTWGGAYNEQFF. In nucleotides, the CDR3 is TGCGCCAGCAGCCAGACCTGGGGGGGTGCCTACAATGAGCAGTTCTTC. The chain carries TRBV5-1 and TRBJ2-1; the match to TRBD2 covers 7 bases. Trimming at V came to 4 bases and at J to 2 bases, leaving 9 bases not matched to a gene. This CDR3 spans 16 amino acids. Germline V CDR1 and CDR2: SGHRS, YFSETQ.

The rearrangement joins TRBV7-9 to TRBJ2-7, with TRBD2 matching over 10 bases. V gave up 0 bases and J gave up 3 bases; unmatched junction bases: 8. This CDR3 spans 17 amino acids. Germline values: CDR1 SEHNR, CDR2 FQNEAQ (reference sequence). CDR3 loop: CASSLAELAGFDYEQYF. CDR3 sequence (DNA): TGTGCCAGCAGCTTAGCCGAACTAGCGGGATTTGACTACGAGCAGTACTTC.

The chain recombines TRBV7-9 with TRBJ2-1, with 7 bases aligning to TRBD2. J was trimmed by 0 bases and V by 5 bases; bases with no gene match: 13. CDR1 is SEHNR, CDR2 FQNEAQ, per germline (reference sequence). The CDR3 covers 18 residues. This CDR3 reads CASSGGLAAISSYNEQFF. In DNA form, the CDR3 reads TGTGCCAGCAGCGGGGGTCTAGCGGCAATAAGCTCCTACAATGAGCAGTTCTTC.